Listed here is a single T cell receptor (beta chain). Its antigen remains unidentified. Clinical symptoms, serum thyroxine, TRAb, thyroid ultrasound and orbital computed tomography informed diagnoses. This sample was included in a study of T cells in Graves' hyperthyroidism and ophthalmopathy. Study-level information: Peripheral blood was collected at initial diagnosis, before any treatment.

The study's findings and limits: In blood, most of the thyroid clonotypes expanded above 0.001 were also present. Ophthalmopathy prediction by the model preceded onset by a median about 6 months.

It was RNA transcripts that yielded the amplified TCR beta CDR3 regions. TCR CDR3 regions were first amplified by RT-PCR with HTBI primers. A single record per CDR3 protein comes from TCRdb applying MiXCR to the multiplex PCR reads. Found here are a few hundred thousand distinct CDR3 sequences, 20% of them singletons; the top ten hold around 27%. The CDR3 has 14 amino acids. The V segment lost 4 bases and the J segment 7 bases; nucleotides outside the gene matches: 7. V usage is TRBV12-3 or TRBV12-4 and J usage is TRBJ1-5; TRBD1 aligns across 7 bases. The sequenced sample consisted of blood. This receptor was taken from a man aged 18 to 29 with Graves' hyperthyroidism. This CDR3 is CASSYSDRIQPQHF. DNA of the CDR3: TGTGCCAGCAGTTACTCGGACAGGATCCAGCCCCAGCATTTT.